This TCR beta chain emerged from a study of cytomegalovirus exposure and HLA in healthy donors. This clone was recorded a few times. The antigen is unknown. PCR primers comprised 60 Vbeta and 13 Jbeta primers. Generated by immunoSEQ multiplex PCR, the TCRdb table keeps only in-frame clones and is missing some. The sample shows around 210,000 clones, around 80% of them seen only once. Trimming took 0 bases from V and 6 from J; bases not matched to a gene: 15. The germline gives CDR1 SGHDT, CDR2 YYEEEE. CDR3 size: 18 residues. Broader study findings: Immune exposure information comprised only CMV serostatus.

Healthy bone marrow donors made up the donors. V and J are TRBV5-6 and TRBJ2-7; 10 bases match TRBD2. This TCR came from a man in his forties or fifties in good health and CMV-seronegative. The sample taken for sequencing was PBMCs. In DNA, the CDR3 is TGTGCCAGCAGCTTGGGCCCCCCATTACTAGCGGGGCGAGTCGAGCAGTACTTC. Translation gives CASSLGPPLLAGRVEQYF. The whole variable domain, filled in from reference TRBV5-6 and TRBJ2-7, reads DAGVTQSPTHLIKTRGQQVTLRCSPKSGHDTVSWYQQALGQGPQFIFQYYEEEERQRGNFPDRFSGHQFPNYSSELNVNALLLGDSALYLCASSLGPPLLAGRVEQYFGPGTRLTVT.